This T cell receptor (beta chain) was obtained from a study of beta chain features in type 1 diabetes. On the study more broadly: Patients did not differ from healthy donors in age, gender or cell yield.

Concerning this clone itself: What it binds is unknown. Other DNA sequences within the sample encode an identical CDR3.

The study's findings and limits: Compared with healthy donors, patients appeared to share more similar naive, central memory and regulatory TCRB repertoires.

Germline V gene data show CDR1 as KGHSH and CDR2 as LQKENI. The CDR3 runs to 14 residues. V was shortened by 2 bases and J by 1 base, with 8 bases between the two germline ends. The whole isolated RNA underwent reverse transcription, so sequencing captured expressed TCRB transcripts. The data were produced by immunoSEQ multiplex PCR, yet TCRdb's version contains in-frame clones alone and is incomplete. The sample lists 250,000 to 300,000 clones; 7% to 9% were seen once. This TCR came from a woman aged 18 to 35 in good health. The chain links TRBV18 to TRBJ1-2; D not resolved. Sequencing used central memory CD4+ T cells from blood. The CDR3: CASSPTTRNYGYTF. The CDR3 nucleotides are TGTGCCAGCTCACCAACGACACGTAACTATGGCTACACCTTC.